These 24 T cell receptor beta chains share one sample of origin, sequenced in a study of T cell responses to AZD1222 COVID-19 vaccine. The method was immunoSEQ multiplex PCR; TCRdb's version includes in-frame clones alone and lacks a portion of them. Of 110,000 to 150,000 clones in the sample, approximately 90% are singletons; the top ten hold over 3%. The source material was peripheral blood, sampled on day 0 of AZD1222 vaccination. The source is an adult in good health.

V usage is TRBV11-2 and J usage is TRBJ2-5; 7 bases map to TRBD2. The CDR3 extends over 16 amino acids. The J segment lost 1 base and the V segment lost 1 base, leaving 6 bases of the junction unmatched. Germline assignment: CDR1 SGHAT and CDR2 FQNNGV. The CDR3 DNA is TGTGCCAGCAGCTTAGGACCGGCTAGCGGCCAAGAGACCCAGTACTTC. This translates into CASSLGPASGQETQYF. The full variable domain, in which reference TRBV11-2 and TRBJ2-5 provide the parts outside the CDR3, is EAGVAQSPRYKIIEKRQSVAFWCNPISGHATLYWYQQILGQGPKLLIQFQNNGVVDDSQLPKDRFSAERLKGVDSTLKIQPAKLEDSAVYLCASSLGPASGQETQYFGPGTRLLVL.

V and J are TRBV5-1 and TRBJ2-1; 8 nucleotides line up with TRBD2. The ends lost 0 bases at V and 6 bases at J; junction bases unmatched: 5. The CDR3 has 15 residues. CDR1 SGHRS and CDR2 YFSETQ come from the germline V gene. The CDR3 loop reads CASSLGRTSPNEQFF. CDR3 bases: TGCGCCAGCAGCTTGGGACGGACTAGCCCCAATGAGCAGTTCTTC.

The table lists this clone with a count of one. The chain links TRBV7-9 to TRBJ2-7, with D possibly being TRBD2 (6 bases). The germline V gene encodes CDR1 SEHNR and CDR2 FQNEAQ (reference sequence). V lost 11 bases and J 7 bases, leaving 18 bases between the germline ends. The CDR3 has 12 residues. The CDR3 bases are TGTGCCGGGAGGCAGGAGGTCGGGGAGCAGTACTTC. The encoded protein is CAGRQEVGEQYF.

The CDR3 bases are TGTGCCAGCAGCCCAGGGACCTCAGGTGGCGGGAACTATGGCTACACCTTC. Translating gives CASSPGTSGGGNYGYTF. V and J are TRBV11-2 and TRBJ1-2; D is possibly TRBD1 (5 bases). V lost 5 bases and J lost 2, with 21 bases in between. The CDR3 is 17 residues long. The germline V gene has CDR1 SGHAT and CDR2 FQNNGV.

A few counts support this clone. The chain carries TRBV7-9 and TRBJ1-5, with TRBD1 matching over 7 bases. The CDR3 has 16 residues. Germline V gives CDR1 SEHNR, CDR2 FQNEAQ (reference sequence). V was clipped by 1 base and J by 3 bases; unmatched bases: 6. CDR3 bases: TGTGCCAGCAGCTTAGGGTCGACAGGGTTCAATCAGCCCCAGCATTTT. Protein: CASSLGSTGFNQPQHF.

The CDR3 DNA reads TGTGCCAGCAGTGATGGAGACAGGGGGTATAATTCACCCCTCCACTTT. Its protein is CASSDGDRGYNSPLHF. This chain connects TRBV6-1 to TRBJ1-6, with 9 bases aligning to TRBD1. Germline V gene data show CDR1 as MNHNS and CDR2 as SASEGT. This CDR3 is 16 amino acids long. Trimming cost V 3 bases and J 4 bases; bases outside gene matches: 4.

This chain connects TRBV28 to TRBJ1-1; TRBD1 might be the D (5 bases). The germline gives CDR1 MDHEN, CDR2 SYDVKM. There are 12 residues in the CDR3. V was trimmed by 5 bases and J by 3 bases, leaving 7 bases between them. The CDR3 region has the DNA TGTGCCAGCAGTGCGGGGCACACTGAAGCTTTCTTT. Residues: CASSAGHTEAFF.

J is TRBJ1-1 and V is TRBV7-9; TRBD1 is a possible D gene (5 bases). V was trimmed by 1 base and J by 11 bases, leaving 11 bases between them. The CDR3 has 12 amino acids. Germline CDR1 SEHNR, CDR2 FQNEAQ (reference sequence). The CDR3 region has the DNA TGTGCCAGCAGCTTAGATCTCGGGGCTGCTTTCTTT. Translated: CASSLDLGAAFF.

The chain combines TRBV7-8 with TRBJ1-1; possible D gene TRBD1, 5 bases. This CDR3 has 13 amino acids. Trimming cost V 5 bases and J 8 bases, with 15 bases left between them. Germline values: CDR1 SGHVS, CDR2 FQNEAQ. The CDR3 DNA follows: TGTGCCAGCAGCCCGGACACCCCTAGCGAAGCTTTCTTT. Its translation: CASSPDTPSEAFF.

This clone appeared once. The chain joins TRBV28 to TRBJ2-7; D ambiguous. V lost 8 bases and J 0 bases, leaving 14 bases between the germline ends. Per germline, CDR1 MDHEN and CDR2 SYDVKM. This CDR3 has 14 amino acids. The CDR3 bases are TGTGCCAGCCACCCCGATGGGGTCTCCTACGAGCAGTACTTC. It specifies CASHPDGVSYEQYF.

The chain has TRBV28 and TRBJ2-4; 15 nucleotides align to TRBD2. The CDR3 spans 18 residues. Germline CDR1 is MDHEN and CDR2 is SYDVKM. V lost 5 bases, J lost 0 bases, and 5 bases stayed unmatched. The CDR3 reads CASSPRTSGRVAKNIQYF. CDR3 DNA sequence: TGTGCCAGCAGTCCTCGGACTAGCGGGAGGGTAGCCAAAAACATTCAGTACTTC. Full variable domain (missing parts from reference TRBV28 and TRBJ2-4): DVKVTQSSRYLVKRTGEKVFLECVQDMDHENMFWYRQDPGLGLRLIYFSYDVKMKEKGDIPEGYSVSREKKERFSLILESASTNQTSMYLCASSPRTSGRVAKNIQYFGAGTRLSVL.

The genes are TRBV19 and TRBJ2-5; D ambiguous. Germline V gene data show CDR1 as LNHDA and CDR2 as SQIVND (reference sequence). The CDR3 covers 13 residues. V lost 3 bases and J 4 bases, leaving 9 bases between the germline ends. CDR3 protein: CASSMTLRETQYF. Written as DNA, the CDR3 is TGTGCCAGTAGTATGACTCTGCGAGAGACCCAGTACTTC.

This chain uses TRBV11-2 with TRBJ2-7, with D possibly being TRBD2 (6 bases). CDR3 length: 15 residues. V gave up 5 bases and J gave up 6 bases, with 20 bases separating them. Germline CDR1 SGHAT, CDR2 FQNNGV. The chain's CDR3 is CASSTLGGVGGEQYF. The CDR3 DNA reads TGTGCCAGCAGCACCCTCGGGGGAGTTGGTGGCGAGCAGTACTTC.

The chain carries TRBV20-1 and TRBJ2-7, with D perhaps matching TRBD2 (5 bases). With 3 bases removed from V and 7 bases from J, the gap between germline ends came to 22 bases. The CDR3 runs to 15 residues. Germline-derived CDR1 and CDR2 are DFQATT and SNEGSKA (reference sequence). The CDR3 reads CSASRVGVALWEQYF. In nucleotides, the CDR3 is TGCAGTGCTAGTCGCGTGGGAGTCGCCCTTTGGGAGCAGTACTTC.

This chain connects TRBV18 to TRBJ1-5, with 12 bases that match TRBD1. The CDR3 loop spans 18 amino acids. Germline V lookup: CDR1 KGHSH, CDR2 LQKENI. V lost 2 bases to trimming and J lost 6 bases; unmatched junction nucleotides: 11. CDR3 sequence (DNA): TGTGCCAGCTCACCAGTCGGGACAGGGGGCCGGGTTGCTCAGCCCCAGCATTTT. Amino acids: CASSPVGTGGRVAQPQHF. Full variable domain (missing parts from reference TRBV18 and TRBJ1-5): NAGVMQNPRHLVRRRGQEARLRCSPMKGHSHVYWYRQLPEEGLKFMVYLQKENIIDESGMPKERFSAEFPKEGPSILRIQQVVRGDSAAYFCASSPVGTGGRVAQPQHFGDGTRLSIL.

The chain employs TRBV2 and TRBJ1-4; D not certain. The germline gives CDR1 SNHLY, CDR2 FYNNEI. Trimming took 0 bases from V and 7 from J, leaving 3 bases between them. This CDR3 comprises 12 residues. CDR3: CASSEAREKLFF. The DNA of the CDR3 is TGTGCCAGCAGTGAAGCGCGTGAAAAACTGTTTTTT.

The genes are TRBV6-4 and TRBJ2-7; D is possibly TRBD2 (6 bases). V was shortened by 0 bases and J by 4 bases, with 10 bases between the two germline ends. The length of the CDR3 is 14 residues. The germline V gene encodes CDR1 MRHNA and CDR2 SNTAGT. CDR3 DNA sequence: TGTGCCAGCAGTGACTCAAGACTAGGGTACGAGCAGTACTTC. Translated: CASSDSRLGYEQYF.

This chain connects TRBV11-2 to TRBJ2-7; no clear D gene. Germline assignment: CDR1 SGHAT and CDR2 FQNNGV. CDR3 length: 15 residues. V was cut by 1 base and J by 0 bases, with 10 bases left in between. The CDR3 spells CASSLVPESSYEQYF. The CDR3 region has the DNA TGTGCCAGCAGCTTAGTACCCGAGAGCTCCTACGAGCAGTACTTC.

The chain combines TRBV27 with TRBJ1-5; D unclear. The CDR3 totals 17 residues. V was cut by 7 bases and J by 3 bases, with 22 bases left in between. Germline CDR1 is MNHEY and CDR2 is SMNVEV (reference sequence). The CDR3 DNA reads TGTGCCAGCAACCCCTTTTTTTCAGAAAGGTCCAATCAGCCCCAGCATTTT. This codes for CASNPFFSERSNQPQHF.

This chain joins TRBV4-1 and TRBJ1-5; no clear D gene. From germline, CDR1 is MGHRA and CDR2 YSYEKL. This CDR3 has 14 residues. Trimming took off 1 base at V and 3 bases at J, with 7 bases between the two ends. The CDR3 nucleotides are TGCGCCAGCAGCCAAGTGAATAACAATCAGCCCCAGCATTTT. Protein product: CASSQVNNNQPQHF.

The chain recombines TRBV6-5 with TRBJ1-3; D is unclear. CDR1 and CDR2 (germline): MNHEY, SVGAGI. Trimming stripped 8 bases from V and 3 bases from J, with 11 bases between. The CDR3 runs 13 residues. The CDR3 loop reads CASEGGNGNTIYF. The CDR3 bases are TGTGCCAGCGAGGGAGGGAATGGAAACACCATATATTTT.

The V and J genes are TRBV7-6 and TRBJ2-1; D might be TRBD2 (6 bases). Germline CDR1 SGHVS, CDR2 FNYEAQ. The length of the CDR3 is 16 residues. Between the trimmed V and J ends, which lost 2 bases and 6 bases, there was a span of 17 bases. CDR3 DNA sequence: TGTGCCAGCAGCTTAAGTGGGCAGGGAGGTAGCAATGAGCAGTTCTTC. Its protein product is CASSLSGQGGSNEQFF.

The chain recombines TRBV11-3 with TRBJ2-2; D unclear. Germline CDR1 and CDR2: SGHNT and YENEEA. CDR3 length: 12 residues. The V gene lost 4 bases and the J gene lost 7 bases, with 7 bases spanning the gap. The CDR3: CASSYDGGELFF. The CDR3 nucleotides are TGTGCCAGCAGCTATGACGGCGGGGAGCTGTTTTTT. The whole variable domain, filled in from reference TRBV11-3 and TRBJ2-2, reads EAGVVQSPRYKIIEKKQPVAFWCNPISGHNTLYWYLQNLGQGPELLIRYENEEAVDDSQLPKDRFSAERLKGVDSTLKIQPAELGDSAVYLCASSYDGGELFFGEGSRLTVL.

The rearrangement links TRBV27 to TRBJ2-7; D might be TRBD1 (6 bases). CDR3 length equals 14 residues. Trimming cost V 2 bases and J 3 bases, with 11 bases left between them. Germline CDR1 reads MNHEY; CDR2 reads SMNVEV (reference sequence). In nucleotides, the CDR3 is TGTGCCAGCAGTTTAGGACAGTCATACTACGAGCAGTACTTC. Translating gives CASSLGQSYYEQYF.